The 17 T cell receptor beta chains below come from one sample, sequenced in a study of blood T cells in healthy people across ages. Next came a second PCR, run for roughly 6 to 11 cycles, which used a sample-barcoded 5' primer along with a J-beta primer mix. Via MiXCR, TCRdb re-called the 5' RACE reads, giving one row per CDR3 protein. The sample has about 1.4 million distinct CDR3 sequences, approximately 60% seen once. Sequenced material: blood. All receptors come from a man aged 18-30 years in good health.

The V call is TRBV20-1, the J call TRBJ2-1; D possibly corresponds to TRBD2 (5 bases). Germline CDR1 DFQATT, CDR2 SNEGSKA (reference sequence). The CDR3 totals 16 residues. Trimming stripped 2 bases from V and 0 bases from J, with 14 bases between. The CDR3 nucleotides read TGCAGTGCTAGACCCGGAGGCTGGAGCTCCTACAATGAGCAGTTCTTC. It encodes CSARPGGWSSYNEQFF.

The chain joins TRBV7-9 to TRBJ2-7; maybe TRBD1 (6 bases). Germline CDR1 is SEHNR and CDR2 is FQNEAQ (reference sequence). Trimming left V 5 bases short and J 2 bases short, with 16 bases between. The CDR3 is 15 amino acids. The DNA for the CDR3 is TGTGCCAGCAGCCCACCAGGACAGCTTACCTACGAGCAGTACTTC. It encodes CASSPPGQLTYEQYF.

The chain uses TRBV10-3 and TRBJ2-7; the D call may be TRBD1 or TRBD2 (6 bases each). Germline loops: CDR1 ENHRY, CDR2 SYGVKD. The CDR3 sequence is 11 residues long. This CDR3 is CAGGGTYEQYF. The CDR3 DNA sequence: TGTGCGGGGGGCGGGACTTACGAGCAGTACTTC.

A single count supports this clonotype. The chain joins TRBV4-1 to TRBJ2-1; the D gene is possibly TRBD2 (6 bases). The CDR3 has 19 residues. V was trimmed by 1 base and J by 0 bases, leaving 19 bases between them. Germline CDR1 and CDR2: MGHRA and YSYEKL. The chain's CDR3 is CASSQGVSGYSSSYNEQFF. The CDR3 DNA follows: TGCGCCAGCAGCCAAGGAGTTAGCGGTTATAGTAGCTCCTACAATGAGCAGTTCTTC.

V is TRBV4-1 and J is TRBJ2-1, with unresolved D. Germline V gives CDR1 MGHRA, CDR2 YSYEKL. Between the trimmed V and J ends, which lost 0 bases and 10 bases, there was a span of 7 bases. The CDR3 loop spans 12 amino acids. CDR3 coding DNA: TGCGCCAGCAGCCAAGATCGAGAAGAGCAGTTCTTC. Translation gives CASSQDREEQFF.

The gene calls are TRBV27 and TRBJ1-1, with D unresolved. The CDR3 spans 14 residues. Germline-derived CDR1 and CDR2 are MNHEY and SMNVEV (reference sequence). Trimming cost V 4 bases and J 1 base, with 10 bases left between them. The CDR3 DNA is TGTGCCAGCAGTTGGGATTTTTCGAACACTGAAGCTTTCTTT. Its translation: CASSWDFSNTEAFF.

The V and J genes are TRBV27 and TRBJ2-7; D remains ambiguous. The CDR3 totals 15 residues. The germline V and J ends were trimmed by 4 bases and 10 bases, with 23 bases remaining between them. Germline CDR1 is MNHEY and CDR2 is SMNVEV (reference sequence). The chain's CDR3 is CASSSIQQKQEIQYF. CDR3 bases: TGTGCCAGCAGTTCGATTCAACAGAAACAAGAGATCCAGTACTTC.

The gene calls are TRBV29-1 and TRBJ1-5; D is unresolved. The CDR3 is made up of 14 amino acids. V was shortened by 0 bases and J by 6 bases, with 12 bases between the two germline ends. Germline-derived CDR1 and CDR2 are SQVTM and ANQGSEA. The CDR3 region has the DNA TGCAGCGTTGAAGATTCGGCTGGAGGTCAGCCCCAGCATTTT. It translates to CSVEDSAGGQPQHF.

The chain recombines TRBV7-6 with TRBJ1-1; weak D call: TRBD1 (5 bases). Trimming cost V 4 bases and J 1 base, with 10 bases left between them. The CDR3 covers 14 residues. Germline CDR1 is SGHVS and CDR2 is FNYEAQ. The CDR3 is CASSYQGENTEAFF. In nucleotides, the CDR3 is TGTGCCAGCAGCTATCAAGGGGAGAACACTGAAGCTTTCTTT.

A single count supports this clonotype. The chain employs TRBV7-2 and TRBJ2-7, with 12 bases identical to TRBD1. Germline CDR1 reads SGHTA; CDR2 reads FQGNSA. The CDR3 sequence is 20 residues long. V lost 2 bases, J lost 2 bases, and 16 bases stayed unmatched. The CDR3 sequence: CASSLRRGTGGDGWPYEQYF. The CDR3, as DNA: TGTGCCAGCAGCTTAAGAAGGGGGACAGGGGGCGACGGTTGGCCCTACGAGCAGTACTTC. Full variable domain (outside the CDR3, taken from reference TRBV7-2 and TRBJ2-7): GAGVSQSPSNKVTEKGKDVELRCDPISGHTALYWYRQSLGQGLEFLIYFQGNSAPDKSGLPSDRFSAERTGGSVSTLTIQRTQQEDSAVYLCASSLRRGTGGDGWPYEQYFGPGTRLTVT.

This clonotype was observed a handful of times. V and J are TRBV20-1 and TRBJ1-5; TRBD1 might be the D (5 bases). CDR3 length: 15 amino acids. Germline V gives CDR1 DFQATT, CDR2 SNEGSKA (reference sequence). Trimming left V 5 bases short and J 4 bases short, with 18 bases between. CDR3 amino acids: CSAADSLGTNQPQHF. DNA for the CDR3: TGCAGTGCTGCCGACAGTTTAGGAACGAATCAGCCCCAGCATTTT.

The CDR3 here is CASSQDPLRGRLYGYTF. The CDR3 region has the DNA TGTGCCAGCAGCCAGGATCCCCTGAGGGGGAGGTTGTATGGCTACACCTTC. The rearrangement joins TRBV14 to TRBJ1-2, with a tentative D call TRBD1 (6 bases). The germline V gene encodes CDR1 SGHDN and CDR2 FVKESK. Between the trimmed V and J ends, which lost 3 bases and 5 bases, there was a span of 22 bases. This CDR3 spans 17 amino acids.

This sequence joins TRBV7-9 and TRBJ2-5; perhaps TRBD2 as D (6 bases). CDR1 and CDR2 (germline): SEHNR, FQNEAQ (reference sequence). The CDR3 extends over 16 amino acids. V lost 4 bases and J 5 bases, leaving 20 bases between the germline ends. Written as DNA, the CDR3 is TGTGCCAGCAGCTACCCGGGGGAGAAGGACGGGGAGACCCAGTACTTC. The encoded protein is CASSYPGEKDGETQYF. The complete variable domain, with remaining parts taken from reference TRBV7-9 and TRBJ2-5, reads DTGVSQNPRHKITKRGQNVTFRCDPISEHNRLYWYRQTLGQGPEFLTYFQNEAQLEKSRLLSDRFSAERPKGSFSTLEIQRTEQGDSAMYLCASSYPGEKDGETQYFGPGTRLLVL.

The chain is built from TRBV11-2 and TRBJ2-2; D ambiguous. The V gene's germline CDR1 is SGHAT and CDR2 FQNNGV. V lost 2 bases and J 5 bases, leaving 15 bases between the germline ends. The CDR3 runs 16 residues. The CDR3 loop is CASSLLRALGTGELFF. Here the CDR3 DNA reads TGTGCCAGCAGCTTACTTCGGGCCCTTGGTACCGGGGAGCTGTTTTTT.

The chain couples TRBV24-1 to TRBJ2-5, with TRBD1 matching over 8 bases. The CDR3 loop spans 14 amino acids. Unmatched junction bases numbered 2, after V lost 3 bases and J lost 3 bases. From germline, CDR1 is KGHDR and CDR2 SFDVKD. CDR3 sequence (DNA): TGTGCCACCAGTGATCAGACAGGGGAAGAGACCCAGTACTTC. This sequence encodes CATSDQTGEETQYF.

The chain uses TRBV13 and TRBJ2-7; the match to TRBD2 covers 10 bases. CDR3 length equals 15 residues. From germline, CDR1 is PRHDT and CDR2 FYEKMQ (reference sequence). V shed 4 bases, J shed 3 bases, and the junction held 6 bases outside the gene matches. The CDR3 coding sequence is TGTGCCAGCAGCTCCGTTAGCGGGGGGAACTACGAGCAGTACTTC. Translation gives CASSSVSGGNYEQYF.

J is TRBJ2-1 and V is TRBV4-3, with TRBD1 matching 10 bases. Looked up from germline, CDR1 is LGHNA and CDR2 is YSLEER. V trimming: 0 bases; J trimming: 8 bases; junction bases outside the gene matches: 13. There are 18 residues in the CDR3. CDR3 sequence: CASSQDKVMGQGFYEQFF. The CDR3 coding sequence is TGCGCCAGCAGCCAAGATAAAGTTATGGGACAGGGGTTTTATGAGCAGTTCTTC.